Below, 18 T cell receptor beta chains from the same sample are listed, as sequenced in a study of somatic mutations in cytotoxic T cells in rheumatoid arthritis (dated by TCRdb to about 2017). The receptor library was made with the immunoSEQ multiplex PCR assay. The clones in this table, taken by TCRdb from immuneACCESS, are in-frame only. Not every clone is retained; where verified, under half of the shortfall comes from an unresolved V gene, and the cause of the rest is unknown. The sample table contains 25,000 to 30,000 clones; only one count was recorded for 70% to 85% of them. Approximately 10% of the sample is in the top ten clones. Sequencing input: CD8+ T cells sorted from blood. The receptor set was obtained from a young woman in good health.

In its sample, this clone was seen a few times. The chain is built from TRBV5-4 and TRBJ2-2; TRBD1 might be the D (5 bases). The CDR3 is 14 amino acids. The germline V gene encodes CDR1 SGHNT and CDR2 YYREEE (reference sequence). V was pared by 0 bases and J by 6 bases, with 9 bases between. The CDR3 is CASSLEGQSGELFF. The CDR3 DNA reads TGTGCCAGCAGCTTGGAGGGGCAGTCCGGGGAGCTGTTTTTT.

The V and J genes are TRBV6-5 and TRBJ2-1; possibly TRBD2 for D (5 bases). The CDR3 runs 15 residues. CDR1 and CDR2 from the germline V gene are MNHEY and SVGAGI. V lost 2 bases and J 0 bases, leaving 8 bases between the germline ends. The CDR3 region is CASSYGLASYNEQFF. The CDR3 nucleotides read TGTGCCAGCAGTTACGGACTGGCCTCCTACAATGAGCAGTTCTTC.

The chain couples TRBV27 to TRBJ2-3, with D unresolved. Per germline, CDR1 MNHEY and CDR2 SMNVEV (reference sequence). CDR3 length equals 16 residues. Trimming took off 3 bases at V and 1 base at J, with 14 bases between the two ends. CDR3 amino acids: CASSFGVGLGTDTQYF. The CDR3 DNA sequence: TGTGCCAGCAGTTTTGGGGTGGGCCTTGGCACAGATACGCAGTATTTT.

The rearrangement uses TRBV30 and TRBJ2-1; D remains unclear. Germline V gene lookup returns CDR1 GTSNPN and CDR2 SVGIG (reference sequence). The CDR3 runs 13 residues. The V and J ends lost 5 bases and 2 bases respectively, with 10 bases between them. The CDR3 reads CAWAGPTYNEQFF. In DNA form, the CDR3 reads TGTGCCTGGGCCGGACCGACCTACAATGAGCAGTTCTTC.

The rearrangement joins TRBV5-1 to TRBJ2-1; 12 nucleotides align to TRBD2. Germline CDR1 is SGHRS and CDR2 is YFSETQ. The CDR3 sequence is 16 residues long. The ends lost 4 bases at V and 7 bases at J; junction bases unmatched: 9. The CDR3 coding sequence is TGCGCCAGCAGCAGGACTAGCGGGACGATTAAGAATGAGCAGTTCTTC. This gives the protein CASSRTSGTIKNEQFF.

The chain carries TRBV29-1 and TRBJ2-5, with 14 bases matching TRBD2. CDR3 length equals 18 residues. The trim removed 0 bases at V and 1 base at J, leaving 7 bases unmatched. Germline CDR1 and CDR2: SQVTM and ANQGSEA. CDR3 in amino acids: CSVEEGLAGASPQETQYF. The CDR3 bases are TGCAGCGTTGAAGAGGGACTAGCGGGGGCCAGCCCCCAAGAGACCCAGTACTTC.

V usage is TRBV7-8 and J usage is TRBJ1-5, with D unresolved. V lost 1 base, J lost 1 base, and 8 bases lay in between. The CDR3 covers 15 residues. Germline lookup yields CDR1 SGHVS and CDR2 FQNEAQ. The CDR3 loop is CASSLGETSNQPQHF. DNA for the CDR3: TGTGCCAGCAGCTTAGGAGAGACCAGCAATCAGCCCCAGCATTTT.

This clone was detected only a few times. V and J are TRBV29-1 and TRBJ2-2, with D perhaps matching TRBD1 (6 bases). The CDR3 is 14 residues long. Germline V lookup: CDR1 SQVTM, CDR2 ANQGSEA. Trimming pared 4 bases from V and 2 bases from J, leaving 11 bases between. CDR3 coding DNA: TGCAGCGTTGCGACAGGATCCAACACCGGGGAGCTGTTTTTT. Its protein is CSVATGSNTGELFF.

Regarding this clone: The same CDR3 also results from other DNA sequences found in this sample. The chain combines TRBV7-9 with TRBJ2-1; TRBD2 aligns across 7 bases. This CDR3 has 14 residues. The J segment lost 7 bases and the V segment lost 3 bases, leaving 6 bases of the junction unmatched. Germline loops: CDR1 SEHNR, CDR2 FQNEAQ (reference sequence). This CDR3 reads CASSLGWGGNEQFF. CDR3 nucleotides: TGTGCCAGCAGCTTGGGGTGGGGGGGGAATGAGCAGTTCTTC.

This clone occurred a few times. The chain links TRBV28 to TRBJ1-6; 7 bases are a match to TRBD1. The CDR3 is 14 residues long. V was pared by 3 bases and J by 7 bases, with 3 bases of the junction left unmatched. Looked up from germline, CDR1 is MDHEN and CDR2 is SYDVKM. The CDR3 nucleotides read TGTGCCAGCAGTTTGACAGGGAACAATTCACCCCTCCACTTT. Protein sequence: CASSLTGNNSPLHF.

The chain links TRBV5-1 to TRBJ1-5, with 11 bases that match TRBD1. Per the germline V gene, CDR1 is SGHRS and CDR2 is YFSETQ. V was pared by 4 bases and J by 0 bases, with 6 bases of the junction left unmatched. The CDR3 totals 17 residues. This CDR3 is CASSPGQGAYSNQPQHF. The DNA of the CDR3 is TGCGCCAGCAGCCCAGGACAGGGGGCGTATAGCAATCAGCCCCAGCATTTT. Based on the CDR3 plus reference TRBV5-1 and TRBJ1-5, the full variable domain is KAGVTQTPRYLIKTRGQQVTLSCSPISGHRSVSWYQQTPGQGLQFLFEYFSETQRNKGNFPGRFSGRQFSNSRSEMNVSTLELGDSALYLCASSPGQGAYSNQPQHFGDGTRLSIL.

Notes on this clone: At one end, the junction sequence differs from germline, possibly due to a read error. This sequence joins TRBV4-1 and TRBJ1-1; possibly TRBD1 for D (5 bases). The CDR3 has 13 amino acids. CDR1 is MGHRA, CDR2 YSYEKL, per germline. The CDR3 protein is CASGHGTNTEAFF. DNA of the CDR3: TGCGCCAGCGGCCATGGGACGAACACTGAAGCTTTCTTT.

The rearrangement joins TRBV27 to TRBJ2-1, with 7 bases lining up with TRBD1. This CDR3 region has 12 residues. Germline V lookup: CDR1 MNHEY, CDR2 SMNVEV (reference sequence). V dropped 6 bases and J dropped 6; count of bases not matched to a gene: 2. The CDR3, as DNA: TGTGCCAGCAGGAGGACAGGCAATGAGCAGTTCTTC. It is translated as CASRRTGNEQFF.

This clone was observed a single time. The CDR3 region is CASSLTTAYEQYV. For the CDR3, the DNA is TGTGCCAGCAGCCTCACGACAGCCTACGAGCAGTACGTC. The chain has TRBV11-2 and TRBJ2-7, with a tentative D call TRBD1 (5 bases). Germline assignment: CDR1 SGHAT and CDR2 FQNNGV. The CDR3 sequence is 13 residues long. Trimming shortened V by 5 bases and J by 2 bases, and 10 bases separated the two germline ends.

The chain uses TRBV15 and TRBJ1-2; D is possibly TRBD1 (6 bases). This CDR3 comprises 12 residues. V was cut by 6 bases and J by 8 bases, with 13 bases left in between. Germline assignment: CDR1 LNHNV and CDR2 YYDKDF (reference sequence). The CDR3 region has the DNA TGTGCCACCAGGGCTACAGGGTACGGCTACACCTTC. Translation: CATRATGYGYTF.

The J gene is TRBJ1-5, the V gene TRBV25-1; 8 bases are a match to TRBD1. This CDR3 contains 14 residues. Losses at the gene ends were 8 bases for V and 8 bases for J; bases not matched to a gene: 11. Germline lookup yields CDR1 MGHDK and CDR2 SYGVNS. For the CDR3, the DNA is TGTGCCAGCGGGGAGCTTACAGGGGGGGAGCCCCAGCATTTT. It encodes CASGELTGGEPQHF.

The DNA of the CDR3 is TGTGCCAGCAGCAGCGGACACACAGATACGCAGTATTTT. Amino acid sequence: CASSSGHTDTQYF. The genes are TRBV11-2 and TRBJ2-3, with D possibly called TRBD1 or TRBD2 (5 bases each). This CDR3 has 13 amino acids. The germline gives CDR1 SGHAT, CDR2 FQNNGV. Trimming took off 5 bases at V and 2 bases at J, with 8 bases between the two ends.

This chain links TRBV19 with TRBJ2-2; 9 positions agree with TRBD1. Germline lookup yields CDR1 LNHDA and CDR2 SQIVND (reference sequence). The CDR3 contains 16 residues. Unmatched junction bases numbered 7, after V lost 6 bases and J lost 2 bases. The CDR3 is CASRDRGLANTGELFF. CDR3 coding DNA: TGTGCCAGTAGAGACAGGGGGTTAGCAAACACCGGGGAGCTGTTTTTT.